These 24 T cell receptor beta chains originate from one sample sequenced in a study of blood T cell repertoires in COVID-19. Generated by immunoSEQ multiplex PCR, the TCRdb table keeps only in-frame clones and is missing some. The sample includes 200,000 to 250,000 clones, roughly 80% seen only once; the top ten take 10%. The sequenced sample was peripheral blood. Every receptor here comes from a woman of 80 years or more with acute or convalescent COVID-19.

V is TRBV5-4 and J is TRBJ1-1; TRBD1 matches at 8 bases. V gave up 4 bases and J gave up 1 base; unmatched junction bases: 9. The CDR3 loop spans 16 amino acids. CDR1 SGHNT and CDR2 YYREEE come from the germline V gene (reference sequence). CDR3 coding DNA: TGTGCCAGCAGCCCCGAGACAGGGGTCGGGAACACTGAAGCTTTCTTT. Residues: CASSPETGVGNTEAFF.

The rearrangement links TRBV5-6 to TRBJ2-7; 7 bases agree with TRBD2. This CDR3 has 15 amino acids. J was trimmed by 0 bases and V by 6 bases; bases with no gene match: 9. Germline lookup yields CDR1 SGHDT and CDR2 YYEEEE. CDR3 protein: CASTLAGPSSYEQYF. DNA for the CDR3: TGTGCCAGCACATTAGCGGGTCCGAGCTCCTACGAGCAGTACTTC.

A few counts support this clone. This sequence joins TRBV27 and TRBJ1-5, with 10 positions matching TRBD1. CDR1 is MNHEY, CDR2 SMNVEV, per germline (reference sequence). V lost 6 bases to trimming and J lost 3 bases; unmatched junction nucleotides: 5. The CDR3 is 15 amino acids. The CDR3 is CASRKGTGANQPQHF. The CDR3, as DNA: TGTGCCAGCAGAAAAGGGACAGGGGCCAATCAGCCCCAGCATTTT.

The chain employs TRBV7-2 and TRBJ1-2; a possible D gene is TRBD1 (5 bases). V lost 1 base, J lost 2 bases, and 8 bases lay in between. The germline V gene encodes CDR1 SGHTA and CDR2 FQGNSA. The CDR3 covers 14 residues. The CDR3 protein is CASSLERGNYGYTF. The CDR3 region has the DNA TGTGCCAGCAGCTTAGAACGGGGGAACTATGGCTACACCTTC.

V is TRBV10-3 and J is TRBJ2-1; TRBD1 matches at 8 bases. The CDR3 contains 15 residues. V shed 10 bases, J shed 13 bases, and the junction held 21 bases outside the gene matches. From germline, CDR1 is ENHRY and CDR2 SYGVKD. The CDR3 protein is CATKVQGGEGGYQFF. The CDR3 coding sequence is TGTGCCACCAAAGTACAGGGGGGTGAAGGGGGATATCAGTTCTTC.

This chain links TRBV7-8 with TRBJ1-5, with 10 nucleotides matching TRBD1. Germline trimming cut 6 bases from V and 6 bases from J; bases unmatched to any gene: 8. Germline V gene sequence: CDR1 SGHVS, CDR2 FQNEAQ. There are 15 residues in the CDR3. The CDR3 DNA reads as TGTGCCAGCAGTCCCGGGACAGGGGTGGGTCAGCCCCAGCATTTT. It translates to CASSPGTGVGQPQHF.

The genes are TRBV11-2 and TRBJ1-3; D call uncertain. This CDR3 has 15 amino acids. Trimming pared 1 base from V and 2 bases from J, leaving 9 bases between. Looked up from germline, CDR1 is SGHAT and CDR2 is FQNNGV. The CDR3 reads CASSLVGSAGNTIYF. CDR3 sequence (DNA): TGTGCCAGCAGCTTAGTTGGAAGCGCTGGAAACACCATATATTTT.

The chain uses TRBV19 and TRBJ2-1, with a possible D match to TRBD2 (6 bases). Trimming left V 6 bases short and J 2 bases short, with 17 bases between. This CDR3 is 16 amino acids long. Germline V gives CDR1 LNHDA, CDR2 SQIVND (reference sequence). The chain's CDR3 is CASSTEMGGAYNEQFF. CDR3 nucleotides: TGTGCCAGTAGCACCGAGATGGGGGGAGCCTACAATGAGCAGTTCTTC.

The CDR3 protein is CASSSSGGADTQYF. CDR3 nucleotide sequence: TGTGCCAGCAGCTCTAGCGGGGGGGCAGATACGCAGTATTTT. The chain joins TRBV6-5 to TRBJ2-3, with 12 bases identical to TRBD2. With 6 bases clipped from V and 4 bases from J, the junction kept 2 bases outside the gene matches. This CDR3 region has 14 residues. Germline V CDR1 and CDR2: MNHEY, SVGAGI.

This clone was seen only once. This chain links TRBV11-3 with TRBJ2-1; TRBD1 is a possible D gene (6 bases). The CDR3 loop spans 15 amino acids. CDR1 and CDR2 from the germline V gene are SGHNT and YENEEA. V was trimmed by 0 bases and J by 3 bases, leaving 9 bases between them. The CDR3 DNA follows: TGTGCCAGCAGCTTAGATGGGGACATCTACAATGAGCAGTTCTTC. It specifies CASSLDGDIYNEQFF. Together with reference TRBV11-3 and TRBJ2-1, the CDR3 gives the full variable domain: EAGVVQSPRYKIIEKKQPVAFWCNPISGHNTLYWYLQNLGQGPELLIRYENEEAVDDSQLPKDRFSAERLKGVDSTLKIQPAELGDSAVYLCASSLDGDIYNEQFFGPGTRLTVL.

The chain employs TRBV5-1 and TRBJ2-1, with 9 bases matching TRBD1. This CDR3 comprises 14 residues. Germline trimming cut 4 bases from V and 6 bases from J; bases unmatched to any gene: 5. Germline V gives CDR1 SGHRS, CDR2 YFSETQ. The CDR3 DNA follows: TGCGCCAGCAGCATAGGACAGGGGAGCAATGAGCAGTTCTTC. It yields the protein CASSIGQGSNEQFF.

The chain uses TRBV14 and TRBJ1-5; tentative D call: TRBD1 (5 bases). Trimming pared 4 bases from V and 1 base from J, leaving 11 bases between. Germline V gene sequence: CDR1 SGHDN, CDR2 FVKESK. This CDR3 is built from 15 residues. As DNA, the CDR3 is TGTGCCAGCAGCCCCGGGGGTGGAAGCAATCAGCCCCAGCATTTT. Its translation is CASSPGGGSNQPQHF.

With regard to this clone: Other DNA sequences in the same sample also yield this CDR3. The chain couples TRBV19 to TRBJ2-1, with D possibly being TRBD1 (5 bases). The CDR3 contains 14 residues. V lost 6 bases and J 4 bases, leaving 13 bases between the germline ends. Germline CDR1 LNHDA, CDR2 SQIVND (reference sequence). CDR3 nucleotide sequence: TGTGCCAGTAGACGAGCATCAGGGTACAATGAGCAGTTCTTC. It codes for CASRRASGYNEQFF.

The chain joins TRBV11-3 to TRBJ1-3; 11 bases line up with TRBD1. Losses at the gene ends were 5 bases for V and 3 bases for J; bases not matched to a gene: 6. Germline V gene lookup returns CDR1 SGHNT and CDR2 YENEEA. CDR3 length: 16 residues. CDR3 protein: CASSPWTGGGGNTIYF. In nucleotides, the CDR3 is TGTGCCAGCAGCCCCTGGACAGGGGGCGGTGGAAACACCATATATTTT.

The CDR3: CASSWTEDQPQHF. CDR3 coding DNA: TGTGCCAGCAGTTGGACAGAAGATCAGCCCCAGCATTTT. V and J are TRBV12-3 or TRBV12-4 and TRBJ1-5; TRBD1 might be the D (6 bases). V lost 4 bases and J lost 5, with 9 bases in between. The length of the CDR3 is 13 residues.

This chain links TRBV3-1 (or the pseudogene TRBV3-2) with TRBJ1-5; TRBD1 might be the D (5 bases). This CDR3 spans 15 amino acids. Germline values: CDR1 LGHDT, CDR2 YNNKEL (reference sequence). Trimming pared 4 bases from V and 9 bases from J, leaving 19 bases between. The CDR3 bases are TGTGCCAGCAGCCGAGGACAAGCCCGCAGTTGGCCCCAGCATTTT. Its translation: CASSRGQARSWPQHF.

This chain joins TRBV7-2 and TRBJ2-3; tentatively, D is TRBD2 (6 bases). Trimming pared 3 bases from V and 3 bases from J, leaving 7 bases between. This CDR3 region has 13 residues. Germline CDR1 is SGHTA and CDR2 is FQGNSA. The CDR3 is CASSFSGTDTQYF. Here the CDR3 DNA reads TGTGCCAGCAGCTTTAGCGGAACAGATACGCAGTATTTT.

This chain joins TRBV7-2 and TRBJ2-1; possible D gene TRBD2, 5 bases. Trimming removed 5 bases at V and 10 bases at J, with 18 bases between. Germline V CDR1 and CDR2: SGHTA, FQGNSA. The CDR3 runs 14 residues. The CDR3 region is CASSQPGVWSEQFF. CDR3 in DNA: TGTGCCAGCAGCCAACCCGGGGTTTGGAGCGAGCAGTTCTTC.

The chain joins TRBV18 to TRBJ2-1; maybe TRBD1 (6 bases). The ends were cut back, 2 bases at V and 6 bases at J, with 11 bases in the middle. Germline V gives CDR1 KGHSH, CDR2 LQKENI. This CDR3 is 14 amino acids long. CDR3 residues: CASSPGTRGNEQFF. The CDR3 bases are TGTGCCAGCTCACCAGGGACACGAGGCAATGAGCAGTTCTTC. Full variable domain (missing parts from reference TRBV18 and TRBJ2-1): NAGVMQNPRHLVRRRGQEARLRCSPMKGHSHVYWYRQLPEEGLKFMVYLQKENIIDESGMPKERFSAEFPKEGPSILRIQQVVRGDSAAYFCASSPGTRGNEQFFGPGTRLTVL.

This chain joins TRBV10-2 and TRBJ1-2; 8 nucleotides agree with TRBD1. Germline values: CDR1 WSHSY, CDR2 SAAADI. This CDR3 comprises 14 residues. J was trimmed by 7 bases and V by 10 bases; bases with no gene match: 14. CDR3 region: CATRDTPGGSGYTF. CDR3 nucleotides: TGCGCCACCCGAGACACTCCAGGGGGCTCTGGCTACACCTTC.

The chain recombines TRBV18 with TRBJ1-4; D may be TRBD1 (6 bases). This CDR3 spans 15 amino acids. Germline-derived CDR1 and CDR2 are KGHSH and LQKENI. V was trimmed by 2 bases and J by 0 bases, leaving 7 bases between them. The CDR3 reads CASSPRTATNEKLFF. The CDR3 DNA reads TGTGCCAGCTCACCAAGGACAGCAACTAATGAAAAACTGTTTTTT. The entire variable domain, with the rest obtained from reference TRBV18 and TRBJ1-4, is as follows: NAGVMQNPRHLVRRRGQEARLRCSPMKGHSHVYWYRQLPEEGLKFMVYLQKENIIDESGMPKERFSAEFPKEGPSILRIQQVVRGDSAAYFCASSPRTATNEKLFFGSGTQLSVL.

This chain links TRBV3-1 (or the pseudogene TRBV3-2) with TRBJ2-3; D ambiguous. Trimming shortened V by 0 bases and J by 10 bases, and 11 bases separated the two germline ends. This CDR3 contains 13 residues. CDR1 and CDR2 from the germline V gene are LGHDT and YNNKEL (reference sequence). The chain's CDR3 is CASSQDLIAAQYF. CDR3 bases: TGTGCCAGCAGCCAAGATCTGATAGCCGCGCAGTATTTT.

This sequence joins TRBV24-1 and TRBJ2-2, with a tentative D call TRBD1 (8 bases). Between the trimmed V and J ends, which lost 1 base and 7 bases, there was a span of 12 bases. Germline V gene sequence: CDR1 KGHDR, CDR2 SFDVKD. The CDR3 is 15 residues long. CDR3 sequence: CATSDFTGGVGELFF. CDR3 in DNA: TGTGCCACCAGTGATTTCACAGGGGGGGTCGGGGAGCTGTTTTTT.

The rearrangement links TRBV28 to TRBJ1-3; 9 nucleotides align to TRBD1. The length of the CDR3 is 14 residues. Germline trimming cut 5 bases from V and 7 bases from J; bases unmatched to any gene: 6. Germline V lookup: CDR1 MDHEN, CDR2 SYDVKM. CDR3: CASSPWTGENTIYF. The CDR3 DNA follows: TGTGCCAGCAGTCCTTGGACAGGGGAGAACACCATATATTTT.